The 3 T cell receptor beta chains listed next were all sequenced from one sample in a study of low-dose radiotherapy and immunotherapy resistance in tumors. Time point: after trial treatment. Specified treatment: LDRT plus nivolumab, ipilimumab, low-dose cyclophosphamide and aspirin (RACIN trial). Gene-specific TRAV and TRBV primers were used for first-strand cDNA, covering alpha and beta chains. Amplification, which lasted around 22 PCR cycles, used a constant-region primer and V-primer adapter to amplify TCRs. TCRdb reprocessed the reads via MiXCR and lists one record per CDR3 protein. In the table there are about 80,000 distinct CDR3 sequences, 15% to 20% of which are singletons. Sequenced here: PBMCs, sampled after low-dose radiotherapy plus immunotherapy. Every receptor here comes from a male donor with prostate cancer.

The V call is TRBV20-1, the J call TRBJ1-2; perhaps TRBD1 as D (5 bases). Germline CDR1 DFQATT, CDR2 SNEGSKA (reference sequence). The CDR3 runs to 12 residues. Trimming shortened V by 2 bases and J by 7 bases, and 11 bases separated the two germline ends. The chain's CDR3 is CSARQGIGGYTF. In nucleotides, the CDR3 is TGCAGTGCTAGACAGGGAATCGGTGGCTACACCTTC.

This clonotype was seen at least ten times. The CDR3 nucleotides are TGTGCCAGGAATGCCCCCTTTGCCCCTACTAGCGGGTCTAACTACAATGAGCAGTTCTTC. Protein: CARNAPFAPTSGSNYNEQFF. The chain is built from TRBV19 and TRBJ2-1; TRBD2 agrees at 9 bases. Unmatched junction bases numbered 24, after V lost 9 bases and J lost 3 bases. The CDR3 is made up of 20 amino acids. Germline CDR1 and CDR2: LNHDA and SQIVND (reference sequence).

This clonotype was counted ten times or more. The chain links TRBV2 to TRBJ2-1, with D perhaps matching TRBD1 or TRBD2 (5 bases each). V was pared by 8 bases and J by 15 bases, with 23 bases between. The CDR3 runs 13 residues. Per the germline V gene, CDR1 is SNHLY and CDR2 is FYNNEI. In DNA form, the CDR3 reads TGTGCCAGCGAGTATGGTATGGGGGACCCCTCGTTCTTC. Protein product: CASEYGMGDPSFF.